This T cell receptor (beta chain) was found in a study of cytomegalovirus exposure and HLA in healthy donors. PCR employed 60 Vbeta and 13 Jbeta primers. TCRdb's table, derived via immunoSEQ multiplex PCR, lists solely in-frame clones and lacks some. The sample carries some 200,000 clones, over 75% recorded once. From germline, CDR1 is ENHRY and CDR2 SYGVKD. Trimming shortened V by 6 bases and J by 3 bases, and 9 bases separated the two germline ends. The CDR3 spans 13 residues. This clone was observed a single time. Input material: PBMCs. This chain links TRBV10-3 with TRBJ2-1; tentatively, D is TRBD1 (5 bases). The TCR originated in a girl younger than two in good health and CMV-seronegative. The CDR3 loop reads CAIREDSYNEQFF. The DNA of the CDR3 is TGTGCCATCAGGGAAGACAGCTACAATGAGCAGTTCTTC.